The sample holds many counts of the clone carrying this T cell receptor (beta chain). Its target is unknown. The record originates from a study of beta chain features in type 1 diabetes. General study results and limits: Naive, central memory and Treg TCRB repertoires seemed to resemble each other more closely in patients than they did in healthy donors. PCR might show a preference for shorter templates, equally across patients and controls.

Expressed TCRB transcripts were sequenced after all isolated RNA was converted to cDNA. Sequencing used immunoSEQ multiplex PCR; TCRdb keeps in-frame clones, though not all of them. This sample yields around 340,000 clones, of which roughly 8% are seen a single time; approximately 0.47% belongs to the top ten. Looked up from germline, CDR1 is SGHDT and CDR2 is YYEEEE. The CDR3 is made up of 13 amino acids. Between the trimmed V and J ends, which lost 0 bases and 6 bases, there was a span of 9 bases. The origin of this receptor is a woman aged 18-29 years in good health. The J gene is TRBJ1-2, the V gene TRBV5-6, with D possibly matching TRBD1 (6 bases). Sample: central memory CD4+ T cells from blood. The CDR3, as DNA: TGTGCCAGCAGCTTGGGGACAGAAAATGGCTACACCTTC. It encodes CASSLGTENGYTF.